A single sample is the source of the 19 T cell receptor beta chains below, sequenced in a study of shared clonotypes between healthy human individuals. Generated by immunoSEQ multiplex PCR, the TCRdb table keeps only in-frame clones and is missing some. The sample holds about 2.4 million clones; just over 90% are singletons and the top ten take around 0.15%. The specimen sequenced was naive CD4+ T cells sorted from blood. This sample's subset: CD45RA+ positively selected. The receptors derive from a man between 18 and 35 years old in good health.

The chain has TRBV28 and TRBJ2-7; the D gene is possibly TRBD2 (5 bases). The CDR3 spans 15 residues. V lost 5 bases, J lost 3 bases, and 17 bases lay in between. Germline lookup yields CDR1 MDHEN and CDR2 SYDVKM. This CDR3 is CASSNPGNPHYEQYF. The CDR3 DNA follows: TGTGCCAGCAGTAACCCGGGGAATCCCCACTACGAGCAGTACTTC.

This clone occurred a few times. The chain uses TRBV7-3 and TRBJ2-3; D uncertain. This CDR3 has 13 residues. Germline V gene lookup returns CDR1 SGHTA and CDR2 FQGTGA. V gave up 1 base and J gave up 3 bases, with 5 bases separating them. CDR3 sequence (DNA): TGTGCCAGCAGCTTAATAGGGACAGATACGCAGTATTTT. It translates to CASSLIGTDTQYF. The full variable domain, in which reference TRBV7-3 and TRBJ2-3 provide the parts outside the CDR3, is GAGVSQTPSNKVTEKGKYVELRCDPISGHTALYWYRQSLGQGPEFLIYFQGTGAADDSGLPNDRFFAVRPEGSVSTLKIQRTERGDSAVYLCASSLIGTDTQYFGPGTRLTVL.

V and J are TRBV5-1 and TRBJ2-1, with no clear D. Per germline, CDR1 SGHRS and CDR2 YFSETQ. V was cut by 1 base and J by 0 bases, with 8 bases left in between. This CDR3 is 15 amino acids long. This CDR3 is CASSLTENSYNEQFF. DNA of the CDR3: TGCGCCAGCAGCTTGACAGAGAACTCCTACAATGAGCAGTTCTTC.

DNA for the CDR3: TGTGCCAGTGAAACAGGGGACAATGAGCAGTTCTTC. Protein: CASETGDNEQFF. The chain joins TRBV6-1 to TRBJ2-1; TRBD1 matches 7 bases. The CDR3 runs to 12 residues. The trim removed 9 bases at V and 5 bases at J, leaving 4 bases unmatched. From germline, CDR1 is MNHNS and CDR2 SASEGT.

Worth noting for this clone: Other nucleotide sequences in the sample specify the same CDR3. The J gene is TRBJ2-7, the V gene TRBV18, with D perhaps matching TRBD1 (6 bases). The ends were cut back, 3 bases at V and 0 bases at J, with 12 bases in the middle. The germline V gene has CDR1 KGHSH and CDR2 LQKENI. The CDR3 consists of 15 residues. CDR3 amino acids: CASSPRQASSYEQYF. CDR3 sequence (DNA): TGTGCCAGCTCACCCCGACAGGCCAGCTCCTACGAGCAGTACTTC.

This clone was detected a few times. This sequence joins TRBV5-1 and TRBJ1-1, with D hard to call. CDR1 is SGHRS and CDR2 is YFSETQ in the germline V gene. Trimming took 0 bases from V and 6 from J, leaving 9 bases between them. The CDR3 is made up of 13 amino acids. The CDR3 loop reads CASSLGPYSEAFF. The CDR3 region has the DNA TGCGCCAGCAGCTTGGGTCCGTACTCTGAAGCTTTCTTT.

The J gene is TRBJ1-2, the V gene TRBV7-9; TRBD1 matches 9 bases. The germline gives CDR1 SEHNR, CDR2 FQNEAQ (reference sequence). The CDR3 totals 14 residues. Trimming at V came to 6 bases and at J to 6 bases, leaving 8 bases not matched to a gene. The CDR3 loop is CASRRDRAGDGYTF. The DNA for the CDR3 is TGTGCCAGCAGGCGGGACAGGGCGGGAGATGGCTACACCTTC.

This clone was seen only once. The chain carries TRBV27 and TRBJ1-2, with TRBD1 as a possible D gene (6 bases). The CDR3 loop spans 15 amino acids. The germline V gene has CDR1 MNHEY and CDR2 SMNVEV (reference sequence). The V end was cut by 8 bases, the J end by 4 bases, with 20 bases between. CDR3 loop: CASGRGFREGYGYTF. The CDR3 bases are TGTGCCAGCGGGAGGGGGTTCCGGGAAGGCTATGGCTACACCTTC.

The genes are TRBV4-1 and TRBJ1-6, with D hard to call. Trimming took 0 bases from V and 0 from J, leaving 9 bases between them. Germline V CDR1 and CDR2: MGHRA, YSYEKL. The CDR3 spans 17 residues. CDR3 loop: CASSQEVSSSYNSPLHF. The CDR3 DNA is TGCGCCAGCAGCCAAGAGGTTTCGAGCTCCTATAATTCACCCCTCCACTTT.

The V call is TRBV28, the J call TRBJ1-4; D uncertain. Germline V gene data show CDR1 as MDHEN and CDR2 as SYDVKM. The CDR3 length is 14 residues. V was pared by 6 bases and J by 7 bases, with 15 bases between. The CDR3 region is CASRPPRSGEKLFF. CDR3 DNA: TGTGCCAGCAGGCCTCCTCGTTCGGGTGAAAAACTGTTTTTT.

This rearrangement joins TRBV6-6 to TRBJ2-7; 7 bases agree with TRBD2. Germline CDR1 MNHNY, CDR2 SVGAGI (reference sequence). Losses at the gene ends were 8 bases for V and 2 bases for J; bases not matched to a gene: 12. The CDR3 consists of 15 residues. The CDR3 sequence: CASGRGGSFPYEQYF. CDR3 sequence (DNA): TGTGCCAGCGGTAGGGGCGGGAGCTTCCCCTACGAGCAGTACTTC.

The chain's CDR3 is CASSQAVTVPFYGYTF. CDR3 DNA sequence: TGTGCCAGCAGCCAAGCAGTAACCGTCCCTTTCTATGGCTACACCTTC. The genes are TRBV14 and TRBJ1-2; D remains unclear. The V gene's germline CDR1 is SGHDN and CDR2 FVKESK. The CDR3 spans 16 residues. V was shortened by 1 base and J by 4 bases, with 16 bases between the two germline ends.

This chain uses TRBV18 with TRBJ2-3, with D hard to call. V lost 5 bases, J lost 9 bases, and 15 bases lay in between. Per the germline V gene, CDR1 is KGHSH and CDR2 is LQKENI. This CDR3 has 13 amino acids. This chain's CDR3 is CASSSRIRITQYF. The CDR3 bases are TGTGCCAGCTCATCGAGGATCAGGATAACGCAGTATTTT.

This clone was seen a handful of times. V usage is TRBV7-9 and J usage is TRBJ1-3, with D maybe TRBD1 (6 bases). The CDR3 is made up of 17 amino acids. V lost 5 bases, J lost 1 base, and 18 bases lay in between. Germline V lookup: CDR1 SEHNR, CDR2 FQNEAQ (reference sequence). The DNA of the CDR3 is TGTGCCAGCAGCCCTTTAGGGGGGGAATTTTCTGGAAACACCATATATTTT. Protein sequence: CASSPLGGEFSGNTIYF.

The chain employs TRBV6-6 and TRBJ2-7; D gene uncertain. The CDR3 has 12 amino acids. Germline-derived CDR1 and CDR2 are MNHNY and SVGAGI (reference sequence). Trimming took off 7 bases at V and 0 bases at J, with 7 bases between the two ends. CDR3 DNA: TGTGCCAGCACGTCCGGCTCCTACGAGCAGTACTTC. Its protein is CASTSGSYEQYF.

The V call is TRBV15, the J call TRBJ2-5; TRBD2 matches 8 bases. CDR1 and CDR2 (germline): LNHNV, YYDKDF (reference sequence). The CDR3 spans 15 residues. The J segment lost 4 bases and the V segment lost 6 bases, leaving 10 bases of the junction unmatched. This CDR3 is CATSRLSGSGETQYF. The DNA for the CDR3 is TGTGCCACCAGTCGCTTGAGCGGGAGCGGAGAGACCCAGTACTTC.

The genes are TRBV29-1 and TRBJ2-3; D remains ambiguous. The V gene lost 1 base and the J gene lost 4 bases, with 12 bases spanning the gap. CDR1 is SQVTM and CDR2 is ANQGSEA in the germline V gene. There are 14 residues in the CDR3. The CDR3: CSVEVGDFSDTQYF. As DNA, the CDR3 is TGCAGCGTTGAAGTGGGCGACTTTTCAGATACGCAGTATTTT.

The gene calls are TRBV9 and TRBJ1-1; tentative D call: TRBD1 (5 bases). The CDR3 extends over 14 amino acids. The ends were cut back, 0 bases at V and 4 bases at J, with 10 bases in the middle. The germline V gene encodes CDR1 SGDLS and CDR2 YYNGEE. The CDR3 here is CASSVGGESTEAFF. CDR3 coding DNA: TGTGCCAGCAGCGTAGGGGGGGAGAGCACTGAAGCTTTCTTT.

The V call is TRBV5-1, the J call TRBJ1-5; the D is unclear. The CDR3 covers 16 residues. Germline lookup yields CDR1 SGHRS and CDR2 YFSETQ. Between the trimmed V and J ends, which lost 0 bases and 0 bases, there was a span of 10 bases. DNA of the CDR3: TGCGCCAGCAGCTTGGTCCAAGGCCATAGCAATCAGCCCCAGCATTTT. It yields the protein CASSLVQGHSNQPQHF.